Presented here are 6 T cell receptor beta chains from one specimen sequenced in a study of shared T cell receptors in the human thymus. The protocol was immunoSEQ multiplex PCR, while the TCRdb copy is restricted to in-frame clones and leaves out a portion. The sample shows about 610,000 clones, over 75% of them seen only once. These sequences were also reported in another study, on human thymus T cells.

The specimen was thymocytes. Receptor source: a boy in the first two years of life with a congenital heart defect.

DNA for the CDR3: TGTGCCAGCAGGGGCCGAGTCCGGGACAACTTTTACTACGAGCAGTACTTC. It codes for CASRGRVRDNFYYEQYF. V is TRBV2 and J is TRBJ2-7; a weak D match, TRBD1 (6 bases). V was pared by 6 bases and J by 3 bases, with 24 bases between. The CDR3 totals 17 residues. In germline, CDR1 is SNHLY, CDR2 FYNNEI.

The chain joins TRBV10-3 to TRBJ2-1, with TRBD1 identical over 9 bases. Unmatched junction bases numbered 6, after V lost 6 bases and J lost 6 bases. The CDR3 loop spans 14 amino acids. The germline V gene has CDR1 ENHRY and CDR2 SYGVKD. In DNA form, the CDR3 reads TGTGCCATCAGCGCCGGGACAGGGTCCAATGAGCAGTTCTTC. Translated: CAISAGTGSNEQFF.

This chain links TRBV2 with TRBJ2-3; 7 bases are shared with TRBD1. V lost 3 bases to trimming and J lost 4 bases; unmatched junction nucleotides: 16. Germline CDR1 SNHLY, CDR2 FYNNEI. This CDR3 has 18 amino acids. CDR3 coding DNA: TGTGCCAGCAGTGACTACGGACGGGCGGAAAGGGGGCCAGATACGCAGTATTTT. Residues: CASSDYGRAERGPDTQYF.

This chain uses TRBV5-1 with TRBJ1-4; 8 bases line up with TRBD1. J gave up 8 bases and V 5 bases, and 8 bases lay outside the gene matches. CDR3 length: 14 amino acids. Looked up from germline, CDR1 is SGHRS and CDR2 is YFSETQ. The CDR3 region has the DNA TGCGCCAGCAGGCCGACAGGGGAGACGGAAAAACTGTTTTTT. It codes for CASRPTGETEKLFF.

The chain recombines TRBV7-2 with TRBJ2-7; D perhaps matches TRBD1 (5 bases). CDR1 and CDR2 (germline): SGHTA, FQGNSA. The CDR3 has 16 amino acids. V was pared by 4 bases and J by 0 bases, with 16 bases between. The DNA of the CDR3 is TGTGCCAGCAGCTCTTTTCCGACAGCGAACTCCTACGAGCAGTACTTC. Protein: CASSSFPTANSYEQYF.

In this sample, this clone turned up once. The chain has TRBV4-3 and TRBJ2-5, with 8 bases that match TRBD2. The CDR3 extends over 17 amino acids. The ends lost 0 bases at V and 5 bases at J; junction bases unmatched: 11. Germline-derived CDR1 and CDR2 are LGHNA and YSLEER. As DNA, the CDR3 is TGCGCCAGCAGCCAAGAAGTCCTGGCGGGAGGAGGGGAGACCCAGTACTTC. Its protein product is CASSQEVLAGGGETQYF.